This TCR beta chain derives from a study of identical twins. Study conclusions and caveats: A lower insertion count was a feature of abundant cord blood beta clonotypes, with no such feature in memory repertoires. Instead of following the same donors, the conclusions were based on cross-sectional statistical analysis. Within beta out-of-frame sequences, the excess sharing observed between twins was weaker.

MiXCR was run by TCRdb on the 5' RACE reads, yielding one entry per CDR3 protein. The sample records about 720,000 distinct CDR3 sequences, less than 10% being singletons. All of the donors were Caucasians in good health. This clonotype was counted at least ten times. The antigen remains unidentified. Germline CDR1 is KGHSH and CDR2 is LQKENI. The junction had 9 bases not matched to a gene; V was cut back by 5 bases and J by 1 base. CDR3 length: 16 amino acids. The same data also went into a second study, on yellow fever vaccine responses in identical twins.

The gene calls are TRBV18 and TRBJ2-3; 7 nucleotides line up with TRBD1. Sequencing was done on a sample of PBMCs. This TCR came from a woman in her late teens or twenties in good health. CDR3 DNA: TGTGCCAGCTCAATCACAGGGGATCCCCGCACAGATACGCAGTATTTT. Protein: CASSITGDPRTDTQYF.